The clone carrying this T cell receptor (beta chain) was picked up a small number of times. The source of the sample is a study of CD8+ T cells in alopecia areata. Once RNA had been extracted, it was reverse transcribed into cDNA to act as the sequencing template. Produced via immunoSEQ multiplex PCR; TCRdb's table is partial and in-frame only. The repertoire consists of about 200,000 clones, with roughly three fifths occurring once and the leading ten covering roughly 5.3%. Trimming took off 0 bases at V and 2 bases at J, with 5 bases between the two ends. The CDR3 sequence is 14 residues long. The germline gives CDR1 MGHRA, CDR2 YSYEKL.

Sequenced sample: CD8+ T cells sorted from blood. This TCR came from a human donor in good health. The chain has TRBV4-1 and TRBJ1-3, with D hard to call. This chain's CDR3 is CASSQDGAGNTIYF. The CDR3 DNA reads TGCGCCAGCAGCCAAGACGGGGCTGGAAACACCATATATTTT.